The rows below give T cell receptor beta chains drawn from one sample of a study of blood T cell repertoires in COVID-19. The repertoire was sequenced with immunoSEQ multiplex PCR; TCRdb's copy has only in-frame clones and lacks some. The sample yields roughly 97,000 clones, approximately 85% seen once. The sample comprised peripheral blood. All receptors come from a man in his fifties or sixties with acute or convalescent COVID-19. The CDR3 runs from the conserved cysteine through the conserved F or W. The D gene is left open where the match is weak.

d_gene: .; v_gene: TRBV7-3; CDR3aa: CASSSGGVSTDTQYF
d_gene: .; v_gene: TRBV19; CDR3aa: CASSYGLGRRDTDTQYF
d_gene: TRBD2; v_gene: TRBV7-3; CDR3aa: CASSPGGYQETQYF
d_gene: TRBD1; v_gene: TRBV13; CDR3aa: CASSSGQTYTEAFF
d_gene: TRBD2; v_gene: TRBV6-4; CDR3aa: CASSVIAGGDTQYF
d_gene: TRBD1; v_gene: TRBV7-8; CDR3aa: CASSRGQPSEQYF
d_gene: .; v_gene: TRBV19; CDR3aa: CASSSPMGQSNTEAFF
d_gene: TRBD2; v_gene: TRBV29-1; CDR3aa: CSVPGTSGMTDTQYF
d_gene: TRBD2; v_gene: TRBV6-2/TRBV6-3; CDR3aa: CASSPSLAAYNEQFF
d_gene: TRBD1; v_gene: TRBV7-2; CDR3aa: CASRFTRDSQEQYF
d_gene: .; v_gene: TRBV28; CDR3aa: CASSPGITEAFF
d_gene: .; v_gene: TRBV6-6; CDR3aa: CASSLQGLGQPQHF
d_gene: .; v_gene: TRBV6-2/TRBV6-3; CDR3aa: CASSPGVSEQFF
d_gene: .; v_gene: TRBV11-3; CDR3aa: CASTLAASTDTQYF
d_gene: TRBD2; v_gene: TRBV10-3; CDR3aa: CAISENTGTSEYNEQFF
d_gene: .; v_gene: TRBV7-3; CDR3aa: CASSLGQVPSYEQYF
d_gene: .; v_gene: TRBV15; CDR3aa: CATSKKSPGNRDNSPLHF
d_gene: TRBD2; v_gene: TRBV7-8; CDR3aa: CASSHHGTSRTYEQYF
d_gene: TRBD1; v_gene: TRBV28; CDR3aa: CASSSVSGTGISYEQYF
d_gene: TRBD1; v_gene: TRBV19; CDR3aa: CASRSDPTGRIGYTF
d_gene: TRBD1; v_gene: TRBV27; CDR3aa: CASSLSSTGREQYF
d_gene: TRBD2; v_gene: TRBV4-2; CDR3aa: CASSQEGGLGKETQYF
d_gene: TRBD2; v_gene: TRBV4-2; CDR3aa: CASSQGLAGTPSTDTQYF
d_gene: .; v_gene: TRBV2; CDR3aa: CASTGFTEAFF